This is a list of T cell receptor beta chains from one sample in a study of Ad26.COV2.S vaccination and SARS-CoV-2 variants. Repertoires were generated with immunoSEQ multiplex PCR, while TCRdb's copy carries only in-frame clones and drops some. The repertoire includes 400,000 to 450,000 clones, roughly 90% of them detected once, and approximately 1.6% sits in the top ten. Material: peripheral blood, obtained in a trial of Ad26.COV2.S vaccine versus placebo. Receptors were obtained from a person aged 18-60 years who received the Ad26.COV2.S COVID-19 vaccine or a placebo. Both conserved end residues are part of each CDR3. The order of the fields is V gene, CDR3 protein.

>TRBV11-2
CASSLVKGPAAEAFF
>TRBV6-5
CASRARGFRIDTQYF
>TRBV3-1/TRBV3-2
CASSQGRVSEQYF
>TRBV18
CASSPPSGGTGELFF
>TRBV12-3/TRBV12-4
CASSLFGNYEQYF
>TRBV28
CASSPLVGSYNSPLHF
>TRBV4-3
CASSQADRSTDTQYF
>TRBV3-1/TRBV3-2
CASSPGTASRRGYTF
>TRBV19
CASTHPGQGNYGYTF
>TRBV27
CASSLSGLGNQPQHF
>TRBV4-1
CASSPVTGKGTEAFF
>TRBV7-6
CASSLAYKDEQYF
>TRBV15
CATSRDKTEKLFF
>TRBV6-2/TRBV6-3
CASSSSLATEQFF
>TRBV4-1
CASSFGPGSGGTYEQYF
>TRBV6-6
CASNPRGSNEKLFF
>TRBV6-5
CASSYLGNGELFF
>TRBV6-6
CASSYLSYQETQYF
>TRBV13
CASSLMSGSGGRRETQYF
>TRBV19
CASSLRRKELFF